This entry lists 6 T cell receptor beta chains sequenced from one sample in a study of Ad26.COV2.S vaccination and SARS-CoV-2 variants. Clones were read by immunoSEQ multiplex PCR, and TCRdb kept only the in-frame ones, dropping some. The data show just over 350,000 clones, 70% to 90% seen once. Sample treatment: around 19 received Ad26.COV2.S at low or high dose, single or two shots; 5 received placebo; per-sample allocation not given. At day 63 after the first vaccine or placebo injection, samples were drawn. The material was peripheral blood, obtained in a trial of Ad26.COV2.S vaccine versus placebo. Source of these receptors: a person between 18 and 65 years old who received the Ad26.COV2.S COVID-19 vaccine or a placebo.

This clone was observed a single time. This chain joins TRBV7-6 and TRBJ2-7, with TRBD1 matching over 7 bases. V dropped 5 bases and J dropped 3; count of bases not matched to a gene: 4. The CDR3 totals 13 residues. Germline V gene lookup returns CDR1 SGHVS and CDR2 FNYEAQ. CDR3 residues: CASSLDRVYEQYF. The CDR3 DNA sequence: TGTGCCAGCAGCCTCGACAGGGTCTACGAGCAGTACTTC.

The chain links TRBV15 to TRBJ1-2; 11 bases are a match to TRBD1. The germline V gene has CDR1 LNHNV and CDR2 YYDKDF (reference sequence). CDR3 length equals 16 residues. Germline trimming cut 0 bases from V and 5 bases from J; bases unmatched to any gene: 5. The CDR3 protein is CATSRDSGQGEYGYTF. The CDR3 DNA is TGTGCCACCAGCAGAGACTCGGGACAGGGGGAGTATGGCTACACCTTC.

This rearrangement joins TRBV7-2 to TRBJ2-1, with TRBD2 identical over 7 bases. Losses at the gene ends were 3 bases for V and 4 bases for J; bases not matched to a gene: 9. Germline CDR1 reads SGHTA; CDR2 reads FQGNSA. This CDR3 is 16 amino acids long. CDR3 DNA sequence: TGTGCCAGCAGCTTGGGACTAAGGCAGGCTTACAATGAGCAGTTCTTC. Translated, it gives CASSLGLRQAYNEQFF.

The chain carries TRBV7-2 and TRBJ2-3, with D perhaps TRBD2 (5 bases). Trimming cost V 10 bases and J 4 bases, with 12 bases left between them. The CDR3 is 12 residues long. CDR1 and CDR2 (germline): SGHTA, FQGNSA. CDR3 sequence reads: CATTPGADTQYF. CDR3 bases: TGTGCCACCACACCCGGGGCAGATACGCAGTATTTT.

Remarks on this clone: Other DNA sequences in the same sample also yield this CDR3. The V call is TRBV11-3, the J call TRBJ2-2; D ambiguous. Germline-derived CDR1 and CDR2 are SGHNT and YENEEA. This CDR3 is built from 16 residues. V gave up 0 bases and J gave up 2 bases, with 10 bases separating them. In DNA form, the CDR3 reads TGTGCCAGCAGCTTAGATGGTGGCAGCAACACCGGGGAGCTGTTTTTT. Its translation: CASSLDGGSNTGELFF.

The CDR3 nucleotides are TGCAGTGCTAGTGGCGTTTTTTCAGCGACCACCTACAATGAGCAGTTCTTC. Translated, it gives CSASGVFSATTYNEQFF. This rearrangement joins TRBV20-1 to TRBJ2-1; D ambiguous. Per the germline V gene, CDR1 is DFQATT and CDR2 is SNEGSKA (reference sequence). CDR3 size: 17 residues. V was clipped by 3 bases and J by 2 bases, with 20 bases between them.